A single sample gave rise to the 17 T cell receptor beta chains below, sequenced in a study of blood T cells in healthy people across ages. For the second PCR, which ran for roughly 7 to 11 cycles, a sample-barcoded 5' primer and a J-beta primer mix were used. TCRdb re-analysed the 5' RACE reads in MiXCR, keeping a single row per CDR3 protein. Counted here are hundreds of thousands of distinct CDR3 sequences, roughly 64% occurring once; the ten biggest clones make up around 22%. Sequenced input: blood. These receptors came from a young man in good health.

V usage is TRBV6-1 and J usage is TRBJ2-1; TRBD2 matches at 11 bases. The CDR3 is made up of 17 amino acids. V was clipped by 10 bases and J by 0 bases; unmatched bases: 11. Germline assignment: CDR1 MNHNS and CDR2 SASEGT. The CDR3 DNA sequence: TGTGCCACCTTGAACCAGCTAGCGGGGGGCTCCTACAATGAGCAGTTCTTC. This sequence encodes CATLNQLAGGSYNEQFF.

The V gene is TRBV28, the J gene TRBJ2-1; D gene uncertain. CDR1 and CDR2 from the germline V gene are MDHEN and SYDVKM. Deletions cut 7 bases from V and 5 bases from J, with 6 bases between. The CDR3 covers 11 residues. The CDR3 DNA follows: TGTGCCAGCACCCGAAACAATGAGCAGTTCTTC. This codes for CASTRNNEQFF.

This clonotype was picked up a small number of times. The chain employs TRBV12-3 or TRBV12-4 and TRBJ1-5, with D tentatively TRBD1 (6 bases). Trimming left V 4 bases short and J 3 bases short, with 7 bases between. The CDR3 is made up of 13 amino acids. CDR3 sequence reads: CASSWTDNQPQHF. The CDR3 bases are TGTGCCAGCAGTTGGACAGACAATCAGCCCCAGCATTTT.

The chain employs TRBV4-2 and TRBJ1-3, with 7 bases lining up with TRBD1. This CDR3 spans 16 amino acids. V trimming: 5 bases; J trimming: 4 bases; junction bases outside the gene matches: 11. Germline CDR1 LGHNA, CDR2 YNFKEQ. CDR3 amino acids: CASSEVNRDSGNTIYF. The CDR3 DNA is TGTGCCAGCAGCGAGGTGAATCGGGACAGCGGAAACACCATATATTTT.

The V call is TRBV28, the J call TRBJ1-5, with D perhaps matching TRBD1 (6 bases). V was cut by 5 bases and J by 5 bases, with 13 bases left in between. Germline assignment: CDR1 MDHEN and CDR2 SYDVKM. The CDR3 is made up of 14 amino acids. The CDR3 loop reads CASSRATGHQPQHF. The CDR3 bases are TGTGCCAGCAGTCGGGCCACAGGGCATCAGCCCCAGCATTTT.

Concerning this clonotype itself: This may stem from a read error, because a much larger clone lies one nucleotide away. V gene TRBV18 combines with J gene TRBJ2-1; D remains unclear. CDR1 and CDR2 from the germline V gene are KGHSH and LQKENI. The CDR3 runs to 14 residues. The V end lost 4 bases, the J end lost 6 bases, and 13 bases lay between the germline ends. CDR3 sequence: CASSLGPSCNEQFF. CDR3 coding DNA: TGTGCCAGCTCACTAGGACCAAGCTGCAATGAGCAGTTCTTC.

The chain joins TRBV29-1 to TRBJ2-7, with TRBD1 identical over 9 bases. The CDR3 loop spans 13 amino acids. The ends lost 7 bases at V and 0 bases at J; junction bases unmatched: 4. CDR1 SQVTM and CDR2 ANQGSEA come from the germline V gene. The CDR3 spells CSAKTGGSYEQYF. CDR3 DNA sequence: TGCAGCGCCAAGACAGGGGGCTCCTACGAGCAGTACTTC.

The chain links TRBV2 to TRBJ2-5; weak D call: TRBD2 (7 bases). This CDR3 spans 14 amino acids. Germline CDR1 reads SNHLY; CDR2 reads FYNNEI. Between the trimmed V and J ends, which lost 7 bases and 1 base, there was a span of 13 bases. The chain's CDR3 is CASTGGRGQETQYF. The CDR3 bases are TGTGCCAGCACCGGGGGGCGGGGCCAAGAGACCCAGTACTTC.

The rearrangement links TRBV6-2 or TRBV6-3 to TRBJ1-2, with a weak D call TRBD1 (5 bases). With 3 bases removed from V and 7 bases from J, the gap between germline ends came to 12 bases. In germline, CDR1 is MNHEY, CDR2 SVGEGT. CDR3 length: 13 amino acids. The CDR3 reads CASSYRDGRGYTF. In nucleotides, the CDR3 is TGTGCCAGCAGTTATCGGGACGGGCGTGGCTACACCTTC.

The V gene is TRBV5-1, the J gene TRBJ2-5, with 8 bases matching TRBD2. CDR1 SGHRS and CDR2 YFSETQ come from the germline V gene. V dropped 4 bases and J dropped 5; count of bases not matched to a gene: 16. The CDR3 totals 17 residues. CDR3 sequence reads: CASSLTSPGLVRETQYF. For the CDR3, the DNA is TGCGCCAGCAGCCTAACGTCTCCGGGACTAGTTAGGGAGACCCAGTACTTC.

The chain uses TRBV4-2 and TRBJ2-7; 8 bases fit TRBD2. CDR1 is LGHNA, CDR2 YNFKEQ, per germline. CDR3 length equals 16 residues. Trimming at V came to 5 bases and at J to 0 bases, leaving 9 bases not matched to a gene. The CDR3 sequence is CASSTSLAVSSYEQYF. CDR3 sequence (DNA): TGTGCCAGCAGCACCTCACTAGCGGTGAGCTCCTACGAGCAGTACTTC.

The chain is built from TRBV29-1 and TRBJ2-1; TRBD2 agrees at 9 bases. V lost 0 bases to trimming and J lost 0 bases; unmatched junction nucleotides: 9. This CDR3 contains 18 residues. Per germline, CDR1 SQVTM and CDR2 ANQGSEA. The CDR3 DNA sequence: TGCAGCGTTGAAGATCCACTTGTTAGCGGGAGCTCCTACAATGAGCAGTTCTTC. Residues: CSVEDPLVSGSSYNEQFF.

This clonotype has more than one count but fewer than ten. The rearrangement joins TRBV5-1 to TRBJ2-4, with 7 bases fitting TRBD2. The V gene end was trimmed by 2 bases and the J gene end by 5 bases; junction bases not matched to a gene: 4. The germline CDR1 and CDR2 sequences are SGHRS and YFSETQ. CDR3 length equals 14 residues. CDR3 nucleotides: TGCGCCAGCAGCTTCTTGGCGGGAGAAAACATTCAGTACTTC. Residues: CASSFLAGENIQYF.

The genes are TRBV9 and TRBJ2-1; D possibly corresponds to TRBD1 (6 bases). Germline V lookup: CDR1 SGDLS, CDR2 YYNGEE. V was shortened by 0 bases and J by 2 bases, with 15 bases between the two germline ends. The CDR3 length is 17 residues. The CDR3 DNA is TGTGCCAGCAGCGTAGTGGGTTCTGCAGGGGCCTACAATGAGCAGTTCTTC. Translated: CASSVVGSAGAYNEQFF. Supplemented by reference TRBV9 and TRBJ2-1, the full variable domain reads DSGVTQTPKHLITATGQRVTLRCSPRSGDLSVYWYQQSLDQGLQFLIQYYNGEERAKGNILERFSAQQFPDLHSELNLSSLELGDSALYFCASSVVGSAGAYNEQFFGPGTRLTVL.

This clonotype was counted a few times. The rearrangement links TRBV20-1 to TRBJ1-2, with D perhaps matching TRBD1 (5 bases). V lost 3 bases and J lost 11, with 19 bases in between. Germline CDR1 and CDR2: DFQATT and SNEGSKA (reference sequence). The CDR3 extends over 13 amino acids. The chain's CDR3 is CSARKEGFQGYTF. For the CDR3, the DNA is TGCAGTGCTAGGAAGGAGGGGTTTCAGGGATACACCTTC.

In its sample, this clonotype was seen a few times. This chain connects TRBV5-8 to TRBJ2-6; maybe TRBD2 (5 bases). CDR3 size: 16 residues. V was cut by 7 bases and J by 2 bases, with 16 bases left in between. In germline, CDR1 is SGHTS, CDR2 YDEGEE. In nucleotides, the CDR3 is TGTGCCAGCGACGGGGATATTTTTACTGGGGCCAACGTCCTGACTTTC. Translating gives CASDGDIFTGANVLTF.

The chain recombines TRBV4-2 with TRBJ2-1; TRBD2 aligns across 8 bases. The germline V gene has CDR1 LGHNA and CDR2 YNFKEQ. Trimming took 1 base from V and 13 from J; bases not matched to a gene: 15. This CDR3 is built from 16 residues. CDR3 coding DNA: TGTGCCAGCAGCCAAGGAAGCGGGAGACAAAAAGAGACCCAGTTCTTC. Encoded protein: CASSQGSGRQKETQFF.